This T cell receptor (beta chain) was sequenced for a study of T cell responses to AZD1222 COVID-19 vaccine. TCRdb's copy holds only in-frame clones and misses some; the assay was immunoSEQ multiplex PCR. The sample holds roughly 70,000 clones, 80% to 90% seen once. Findings of the study overall: Of the AZD1222 recipients, only five to seven were seropositive at baseline.

A remark on this clone: Its antigen is not identified.

V shed 0 bases, J shed 0 bases, and the junction held 3 bases outside the gene matches. The CDR3 has 17 residues. Germline lookup yields CDR1 SGHDT and CDR2 YYEEEE. Second-dose schedules of about 4 or about 12 weeks were combined. The chain combines TRBV5-6 with TRBJ2-1; the match to TRBD2 covers 10 bases. This sequence was found in an adult who received the AZD1222 COVID-19 vaccine. The source was peripheral blood, collected 28 days after the second AZD1222 dose. CDR3 amino acids: CASSLGLAGPSYNEQFF. CDR3 nucleotides: TGTGCCAGCAGCTTGGGACTAGCGGGTCCCTCCTACAATGAGCAGTTCTTC.